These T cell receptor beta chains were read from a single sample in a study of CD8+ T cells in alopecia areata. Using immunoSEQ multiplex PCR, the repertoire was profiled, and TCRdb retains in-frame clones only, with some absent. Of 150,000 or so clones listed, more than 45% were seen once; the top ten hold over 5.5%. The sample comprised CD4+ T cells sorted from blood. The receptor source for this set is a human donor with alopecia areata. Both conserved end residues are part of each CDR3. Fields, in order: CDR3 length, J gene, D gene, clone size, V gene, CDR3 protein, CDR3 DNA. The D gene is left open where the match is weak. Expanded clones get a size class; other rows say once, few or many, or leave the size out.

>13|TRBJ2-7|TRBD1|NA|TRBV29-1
CSVGGQGKKEQYF
TGCAGCGTGGGGGGACAGGGGAAAAAAGAGCAGTACTTC
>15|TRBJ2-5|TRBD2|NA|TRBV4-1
CASSPGTSGKETQYF
TGCGCCAGCAGCCCAGGGACTAGCGGAAAGGAGACCCAGTACTTC
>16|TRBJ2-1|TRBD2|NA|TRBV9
CASSVGTAGGGTEQFF
TGTGCCAGCAGCGTAGGAACAGCGGGAGGTGGCACTGAGCAGTTCTTC
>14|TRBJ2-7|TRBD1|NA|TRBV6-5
CASSYRGQGTGQYF
TGTGCCAGCAGTTACCGAGGACAGGGTACGGGGCAGTACTTC
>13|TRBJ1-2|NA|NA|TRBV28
CATRRGAGYGYTF
TGTGCCACCCGCCGGGGGGCTGGCTATGGCTACACCTTC
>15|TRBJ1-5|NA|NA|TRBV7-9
CASSFAGNGNQPQHF
TGTGCCAGCAGCTTCGCAGGGAATGGCAATCAGCCCCAGCATTTT
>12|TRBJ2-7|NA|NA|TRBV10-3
CATRQGGYEQYF
TGTGCCACCCGACAAGGCGGGTACGAGCAGTACTTC
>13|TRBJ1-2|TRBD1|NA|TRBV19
CASSRDRGFGYTF
TGTGCCAGTAGCCGGGACAGGGGATTTGGCTACACCTTC
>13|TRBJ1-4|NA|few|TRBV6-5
CASSSGQDEKLFF
TGTGCCAGCAGTTCAGGGCAAGATGAAAAACTGTTTTTT
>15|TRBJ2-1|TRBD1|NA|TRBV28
CASSAAGTGPNEQFF
TGTGCCAGCAGTGCGGCCGGGACAGGGCCGAATGAGCAGTTCTTC
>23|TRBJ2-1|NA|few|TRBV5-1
CASSLARLPMRDRWERSYNEQFF
TGCGCCAGCAGCTTGGCGCGGTTACCAATGAGGGACCGATGGGAACGCTCCTACAATGAGCAGTTCTTC
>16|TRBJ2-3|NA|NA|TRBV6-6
CASSYPQGRGTDTQYF
TGTGCCAGCAGTTACCCCCAGGGTCGGGGCACAGATACGCAGTATTTT
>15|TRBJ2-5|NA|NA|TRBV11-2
CASSLALGHGETQYF
TGTGCCAGCAGCTTAGCCTTGGGGCATGGGGAGACCCAGTACTTC
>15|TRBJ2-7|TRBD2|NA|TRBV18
CASSPIAGGIDEQYF
TGTGCCAGCTCACCTATAGCGGGAGGTATCGACGAGCAGTACTTC
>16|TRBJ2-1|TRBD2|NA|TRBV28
CASSSPASGFYNEQFF
TGTGCCAGCAGTTCCCCAGCTAGCGGGTTCTACAATGAGCAGTTCTTC
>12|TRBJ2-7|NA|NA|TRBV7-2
CASSIRAYEQYF
TGTGCCAGCAGCATCAGGGCCTACGAGCAGTACTTC
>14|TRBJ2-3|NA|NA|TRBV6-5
CASTQGSSTDTQYF
TGTGCCAGCACCCAAGGTTCTAGCACAGATACGCAGTATTTT
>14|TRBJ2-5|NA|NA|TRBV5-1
CASRSIENQETQYF
TGCGCCAGCAGGAGCATTGAGAACCAAGAGACCCAGTACTTC
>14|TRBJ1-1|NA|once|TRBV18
CASSPQAKNTEAFF
TGTGCCAGCTCACCACAGGCTAAGAACACTGAAGCTTTCTTT
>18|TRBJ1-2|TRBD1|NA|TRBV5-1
CASSLGGDMGQGNYGYTF
TGCGCCAGCAGCCTGGGGGGCGATATGGGACAGGGGAACTATGGCTACACCTTC
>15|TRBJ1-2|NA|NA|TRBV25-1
CASSEISGTGYGYTF
TGTGCCAGCAGTGAGATCTCCGGGACGGGCTATGGCTACACCTTC
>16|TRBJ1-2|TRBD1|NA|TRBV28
CASSLAEGTGGYGYTF
TGTGCCAGCAGTTTAGCAGAGGGGACAGGGGGCTATGGCTACACCTTC
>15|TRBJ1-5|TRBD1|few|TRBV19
CASSRQGIDNQPQHF
TGTGCCAGTAGCAGACAGGGCATCGACAATCAGCCCCAGCATTTT
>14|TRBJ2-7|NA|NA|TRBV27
CASSRAVGGYEQYF
TGTGCCAGCAGCCGAGCAGTTGGAGGCTACGAGCAGTACTTC
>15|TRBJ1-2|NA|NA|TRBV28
CASSFPGGVGGGYTF
TGTGCCAGCAGCTTCCCCGGCGGGGTCGGTGGTGGCTACACCTTC
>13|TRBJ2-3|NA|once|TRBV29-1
CSVEGRAPDTQYF
TGCAGCGTTGAAGGGAGGGCCCCAGATACGCAGTATTTT
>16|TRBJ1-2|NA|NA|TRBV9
CASSPQPLGLNYGYTF
TGTGCCAGCAGCCCACAGCCTCTAGGGTTAAACTATGGCTACACCTTC
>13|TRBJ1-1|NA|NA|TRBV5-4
CAFRASGNTEAFF
TGTGCCTTCCGGGCCTCGGGGAACACTGAAGCTTTCTTT
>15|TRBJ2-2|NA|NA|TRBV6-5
CASSYLTGNTGELFF
TGTGCCAGCAGTTACTTGACAGGGAACACCGGGGAGCTGTTTTTT
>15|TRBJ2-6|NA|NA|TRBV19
CASRTVDSGANVLTF
TGTGCCAGCCGGACGGTCGACTCTGGGGCCAACGTCCTGACTTTC
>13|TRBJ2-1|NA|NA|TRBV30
CAWSVGDDNEQFF
TGTGCCTGGAGTGTCGGGGACGACAATGAGCAGTTCTTC
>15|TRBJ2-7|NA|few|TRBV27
CASSPHSIDRREQYF
TGTGCCAGCAGCCCTCATTCCATTGACCGGCGCGAGCAGTACTTC
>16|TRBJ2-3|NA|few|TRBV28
CASSTPSEGLTDTQYF
TGTGCCAGCAGTACTCCGTCGGAGGGCCTCACAGATACGCAGTATTTT
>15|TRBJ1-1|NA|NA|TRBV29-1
CSVVRAVDLNTEAFF
TGCAGCGTTGTAAGGGCCGTGGACTTGAACACTGAAGCTTTCTTT
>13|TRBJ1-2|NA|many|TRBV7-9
CASSHGQNYGYTF
TGTGCCAGCAGCCACGGACAGAACTATGGCTACACCTTC
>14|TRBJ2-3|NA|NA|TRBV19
CASAAGPSTDTQYF
TGTGCCAGTGCCGCGGGGCCTAGCACAGATACGCAGTATTTT
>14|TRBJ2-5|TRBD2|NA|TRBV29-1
CSVGLLAGSREQYF
TGCAGCGTTGGGCTACTAGCGGGGTCTCGGGAGCAGTACTTC
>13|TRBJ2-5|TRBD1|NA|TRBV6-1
CASMDRRAETQYF
TGTGCCAGCATGGACAGGCGGGCAGAGACCCAGTACTTC
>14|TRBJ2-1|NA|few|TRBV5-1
CASSLELDYNEQFF
TGCGCCAGCAGCTTGGAGCTAGATTACAATGAGCAGTTCTTC
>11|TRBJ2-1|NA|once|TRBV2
CASSEVDEQFF
TGTGCCAGCAGTGAAGTAGATGAGCAGTTCTTC